This is a list of T cell receptor beta chains from one sample in a study of identical twins. Via MiXCR, TCRdb re-called the 5' RACE reads, giving one row per CDR3 protein. The data show hundreds of thousands of distinct CDR3 sequences, roughly 7% seen once. These sequences were also reported in another study, on yellow fever vaccine responses in identical twins.

Sequenced sample: memory (CD45RO+) T cells sorted from blood. Receptor source: a woman under 30 in good health. Each CDR3 is given with its conserved first and last residue. A D gene is named only where the DNA matches it firmly. The size field is filled for only some rows; it gives once, few, many or a size class.

clone_size j_call v_call d_call cdr3_nt cdr3_aa
many TRBJ2-1 TRBV5-1 . TGCGCCAGCTCCGACGGTTATACTAACAATGAGCAGTTCTTC CASSDGYTNNEQFF
many TRBJ2-1 TRBV5-1 . TGCGCCAGCAGCTTGGTGGTAGCGGACCACAATGAGCAGTTCTTC CASSLVVADHNEQFF
many TRBJ2-3 TRBV3-1 TRBD2 TGTGCCAGCAGCCCAAGCGGGGGGGCTGCAGATACGCAGTATTTT CASSPSGGAADTQYF
. TRBJ2-1 TRBV20-1 . TGCAGTGCACACCTGCGGGGAGACTCCTACAATGAGCAGTTCTTC CSAHLRGDSYNEQFF
few TRBJ2-1 TRBV11-3 . TGTGCCAGCAGCTTAGTAGTGAGCAATGAGCAGTTCTTC CASSLVVSNEQFF
few TRBJ2-1 TRBV20-1 TRBD1 TGCAGTGCTAGAGATCCAGGGGGCGCGGATAATGAGCAGTTCTTC CSARDPGGADNEQFF
many TRBJ2-7 TRBV5-1 TRBD2 TGCGCCAGCAATCAAGGCGGGAGGTCCTCCTACGAGCAGTACTTC CASNQGGRSSYEQYF
many TRBJ2-5 TRBV12-3/TRBV12-4 . TGTGCCAGCAGTACCGCCCCGCGGGCCCCAGAGACCCAGTACTTC CASSTAPRAPETQYF
many TRBJ2-2 TRBV12-3/TRBV12-4 . TGTGCCAGCGCTCCCGGAGGAAGGGCCGGGGAGCTGTTTTTT CASAPGGRAGELFF
many TRBJ1-2 TRBV27 TRBD1 TGTGCCAGCAGGCTAACAGGGGGCACGGTCTATGGCTACACCTTC CASRLTGGTVYGYTF
few TRBJ2-7 TRBV13 TRBD2 TGTGCCAGCAGCTTACTTAGCGGGAGGTTGTCCTACGAGCAGTACTTC CASSLLSGRLSYEQYF
. TRBJ2-1 TRBV20-1 . TGCAGTGCTAGATCTTATGGGTTCAATGAGCAGTTCTTC CSARSYGFNEQFF
. TRBJ2-1 TRBV27 . TGTGCCAGCAGTTTCCTTCAAGCGAATGGGGGTGAGCAGTTCTTC CASSFLQANGGEQFF
many TRBJ2-2 TRBV7-6 TRBD2 TGTGCCAGCAGCCGACTAGCGGGAGTATCGGCCGGGGAGCTGTTTTTT CASSRLAGVSAGELFF
many TRBJ1-5 TRBV4-1 . TGCGCCAGCAGCCAAGAGGGGTCCGGGTTTGGACCCCAGCATTTT CASSQEGSGFGPQHF
many TRBJ2-2 TRBV5-1 . TGCGCCAGCAGCTTGGGTAGCGGAGGTACGAACACCGGGGAGCTGTTTTTT CASSLGSGGTNTGELFF
few TRBJ2-3 TRBV4-2 . TGTGCCAGCAGCCAATCGGGGGGACAGAGCGGGGGTAGCACAGATACGCAGTATTTT CASSQSGGQSGGSTDTQYF
. TRBJ2-1 TRBV12-3/TRBV12-4 . TGTGCCAGCAGTTATCACATGGCGCGGGATGAGCAGTTCTTC CASSYHMARDEQFF
few TRBJ2-4 TRBV27 . TGTGCCAGCAGTTCCAGTGGTCTAGCCAAAAACATTCAGTACTTC CASSSSGLAKNIQYF
many TRBJ2-1 TRBV5-1 . TGCGCCAGCAGCTTCGACAGACCTGGGGTCGATGAGCAGTTCTTC CASSFDRPGVDEQFF
many TRBJ2-1 TRBV25-1 . TGTGCCAGCAGTGATACGGAGGCGGGGAATGAGCAGTTCTTC CASSDTEAGNEQFF
. TRBJ2-7 TRBV10-3 . TGTGCCATCGCCCGAAGCGAATGGTACGAGCAGTACTTC CAIARSEWYEQYF
many TRBJ2-3 TRBV12-3/TRBV12-4 . TGTGCCAGCAGTTTTGAGGGGGGGGGGCTTACAGATACGCAGTATTTT CASSFEGGGLTDTQYF
. TRBJ2-2 TRBV11-2 . TGTGCCAGCAGCTTGCCCAGTACGAACACCGGGGAGCTGTTTTTT CASSLPSTNTGELFF
many TRBJ2-4 TRBV2 TRBD1 TGTGCCAGCATCTTACAGGGGGCTGCCAAAAACATTCAGTACTTC CASILQGAAKNIQYF
few TRBJ2-5 TRBV10-3 TRBD2 TGTGCCAGCGCCCCTGGACTAGCGGGGGGGCGAGAGACCCAGTACTTC CASAPGLAGGRETQYF
. TRBJ2-2 TRBV4-1 . TGCGCCAGCAGCCAAGTGGGACTGGCGTGGTACGACACCGGGGAGCTGTTTTTT CASSQVGLAWYDTGELFF
. TRBJ1-3 TRBV6-1 . TGTGCCAGCAGCCCCAGGGAGACCGGAAACACCATATATTTT CASSPRETGNTIYF
many TRBJ1-1 TRBV5-1 . TGCGCCAGCAGCCCCCTCGGGAGGTACACTGAAGCTTTCTTT CASSPLGRYTEAFF
few TRBJ1-2 TRBV3-1 TRBD1 TGTGCCAGCAGCCGGGACGGACAGGTCAACTATGGCTACACCTTC CASSRDGQVNYGYTF
many TRBJ2-1 TRBV5-1 TRBD1 TGCGCCAGCAGCGGGCCGACAGGGGGCTCCGGTAATGAGCAGTTCTTC CASSGPTGGSGNEQFF
. TRBJ2-2 TRBV6-5 TRBD2 TGTGCCAGCAGTTACGTAACGACTAGCGGGAGGTGGTCCGGGGAGCTGTTTTTT CASSYVTTSGRWSGELFF
few TRBJ2-2 TRBV20-1 TRBD2 TGCAGTGCGCCCGGGACTAGCGGGGCGAACACCGGGGAGCTGTTTTTT CSAPGTSGANTGELFF
. TRBJ2-3 TRBV9 TRBD2 TGTGCCAGCAGTCGAGCGGGGGTAGTGACAGATACGCAGTATTTT CASSRAGVVTDTQYF
few TRBJ2-5 TRBV20-1 . TGCAGTGCCCCCGGGCCCCTTCGAGAGACCCAGTACTTC CSAPGPLRETQYF
. TRBJ2-7 TRBV9 . TGTGCCAGCAGCCCTTTCCCGGACACCTCCTACGAGCAGTACTTC CASSPFPDTSYEQYF
. TRBJ2-1 TRBV28 TRBD2 TGTGCCAGCTGGGTGGGCGGGGGAAACTACAATGAGCAGTTCTTC CASWVGGGNYNEQFF